This is a list of T cell receptor beta chains from one sample in a study of tumor-infiltrating lymphocytes in primary liver carcinoma. TCRdb re-derived calls from the multiplex PCR reads in MiXCR, one entry per CDR3 protein. The table has about 99,000 distinct CDR3 sequences, about three quarters seen once. The sequenced sample consisted of liver tumor tissue from sampling region 5. These receptors all stem from a woman aged 60-70 years with primary liver carcinoma and hepatitis B virus infection. Each CDR3 is given with its conserved first and last residue. Each record gives: D gene, clone size, V gene, J gene, CDR3 DNA, CDR3 protein. The D gene is left open where the match is weak. Only some rows state a clone size, as once, few, many or a class for expanded clones.

TRBD2,many,TRBV2,TRBJ2-1,TGTGCCAGCAGTGATTGGACTAGCGGGGGCGGGGGTGAGCAGTTCTTC,CASSDWTSGGGGEQFF
-,-,TRBV11-2,TRBJ1-1,TGTGCCAGCGGCTTAGAGAAGTCTTCCGAAACTTTCTTT,CASGLEKSSETFF
-,-,TRBV5-1,TRBJ1-3,TGCGCCAGCAGCCAAGGACAGCCTGGAAACACCATATATTTT,CASSQGQPGNTIYF
TRBD2,many,TRBV7-9,TRBJ2-3,TGTGCCAGCAGCTTACTAGCGGGAGGCGCAGATACGCAGTATTTT,CASSLLAGGADTQYF
-,-,TRBV11-2,TRBJ2-1,TGTGCCAGCGGCTTCTCCGGCCCGGGACTGGGGGCCGGTGAGCAGTTCTTC,CASGFSGPGLGAGEQFF
-,-,TRBV11-2,TRBJ2-3,TGTGTCAGCAGCTTAGGGACCAACCAGCCCCAGTATTTT,CVSSLGTNQPQYF
TRBD2,-,TRBV6-1,TRBJ2-5,TGTGCAAGCAGTGAGTTAGCTGGCGGGAGAAGGGGAGAGACCCAGTACTTC,CASSELAGGRRGETQYF
TRBD1,once,TRBV7-9,TRBJ1-1,TGTGTCAGAAGCAAAGGGCAGGGGGCTGAAGCTTTCTTT,CVRSKGQGAEAFF
-,medium-sized,TRBV11-2,TRBJ2-1,TGTGCCAGCAGCTCCGGACTGTACAATGAGCAGTTCTTC,CASSSGLYNEQFF
-,-,TRBV7-3,TRBJ2-2,TGTGCCAGCAGTCCCAACCTCTCCGGGGAGCTGTTTTTT,CASSPNLSGELFF
-,-,TRBV6-5,TRBJ2-7,TGTGCCAGCAGTTACTCGATCGCCGGCTTCTACGAGCGATATTTC,CASSYSIAGFYERYF
-,many,TRBV29-1,TRBJ2-7,TGCAGCGTTGGAGACCTGCAAACCTACGAGCAGTACTTC,CSVGDLQTYEQYF
-,-,TRBV29-1,TRBJ1-2,TGCAGCGCTCAACTGCGCTACTATGACTACACCTTC,CSAQLRYYDYTF
-,many,TRBV29-1,TRBJ2-5,TGCAGCCTCAACGTGGCGGAGACCCAGTACTTC,CSLNVAETQYF
-,-,TRBV5-6,TRBJ2-7,TGTGCCAACAGCTCCCGGACAGCGGGCTCCTACGAGCAGTACTTC,CANSSRTAGSYEQYF
-,many,TRBV14,TRBJ2-7,TGTGCCAGCAGCCCTTGGGGCACCTACGAGCAGTACTTC,CASSPWGTYEQYF
-,many,TRBV28,TRBJ2-7,TGTGCCAGCAGTTTAGCGGCGAGTGATGTGGGCGAGCAGTACTTC,CASSLAASDVGEQYF
TRBD2,few,TRBV7-3,TRBJ2-1,TGTGCCAGCAGCCCCCGCCCCCTAGCGGGAGGGCCAGATTTGGGGAATGAGCAGTTCTTC,CASSPRPLAGGPDLGNEQFF
-,-,TRBV28,TRBJ1-5,TGTGCCAGCAAACAGCGATATCAGCCCCAGCATTTT,CASKQRYQPQHF
-,many,TRBV10-3,TRBJ2-5,TGTGCCATCAGTGAAACCCCTGAAGAGACCCAGTACTTC,CAISETPEETQYF
TRBD1,-,TRBV6-5,TRBJ1-2,TGTGCCAGCAGCCCCCCAGGGGGTAGCTATGGCTATACCTTC,CASSPPGGSYGYTF
-,-,TRBV28,TRBJ2-7,TGTGCCAGCAGTGAAAACCCATGTACAGTTTTCCAGCAGTACTTC,CASSENPCTVFQQYF
TRBD2,-,TRBV29-1,TRBJ2-1,TGCAGCGCCCCCCTCTCGGGAGGCTACAATGAGCAGTTCTTC,CSAPLSGGYNEQFF
TRBD1,-,TRBV11-2,TRBJ2-5,TGTGCCAACAGCCTGGACAGGGAAGAGACCCAGTACTTC,CANSLDREETQYF
-,many,TRBV10-3,TRBJ2-5,TGTGCCATCAGTGAGAAGGGGGCTAGCGTAAAAGAGACCCGGTACTTC,CAISEKGASVKETRYF
-,few,TRBV18,TRBJ1-2,TGTGCCAGCTCATACGGGACGGATAACTATGGCTACACCTTC,CASSYGTDNYGYTF
TRBD1,many,TRBV5-4,TRBJ2-7,TGTGCCAGCAGCCACCGGGACAGATACGAGCAGTACTTC,CASSHRDRYEQYF
-,-,TRBV11-3,TRBJ2-7,TGTGCCAGCAGCTTAGGACCACTTGAGTCGTACGGGCAGTACTTC,CASSLGPLESYGQYF
-,-,TRBV7-3,TRBJ2-3,TGTGCCAGCAGCTTAGCGGGACAGCCTAGCACAGATACGCAGTATTTT,CASSLAGQPSTDTQYF
-,medium-sized,TRBV11-1,TRBJ2-3,TGCGCCAGCAGCTTAGACTGGGGGTCAGATACGCAGTATTTT,CASSLDWGSDTQYF
-,-,TRBV5-1,TRBJ1-1,TGCGCCAGTAGCTTGGCGGGAGGCCTCATGAACACTGAAGCTTTCTTT,CASSLAGGLMNTEAFF